This TCR beta chain originates from a study of cytomegalovirus exposure and HLA in healthy donors (dated by TCRdb to about 2017). Regarding the research as a whole: An earlier analysis of approximately 640 of the donors reported 250 to 300 Gb of sequence data and around 110 million unique TCR beta sequences from approximately 180 million T cells. Among 300 to 500 genotyped donors of the cohort, an average of approximately 220,000 unique TCR beta nucleotide sequences was sequenced per donor, of which roughly 17% were non-productive. Rather than using new phenotypic data, the later analysis identified candidate immune exposures from TCR beta sequences and from how often those sequences occurred across donors. About 300 gigabases of sequencing data and approximately 85 million unique TCR sequences were included in an early release covering roughly 700 HLA-typed donors. HLA typing included class I and class II loci at four-digit resolution. A later genetic analysis took genome-wide SNP genotypes for about 60% of the roughly 670 donors and used that subset as a discovery cohort. Donor age, sex, ethnicity and CMV serostatus were compiled alongside the repertoire data. In an earlier analysis of a few hundred of the donors, high-throughput TCR beta sequencing was used to judge whether each TCR beta V gene segment behaved as functional or pseudogenic. Typing coverage varied by locus: roughly 620-640 donors for A, B, C, DRB1 and DQB1; approximately 500 for DQA1; around 610 for DPA1; approximately 490 for DPB1. Of the 300 to 450 genotyped donors, approximately 80% fell in the genetic ancestry cluster associated with self-reported Caucasian donors. The study profiled the T cell repertoires of 666 subjects by immunosequencing and related them to cytomegalovirus serostatus. Every repertoire in the discovery cohort had been generated on one and the same sequencing platform. A later analysis re-analyzed previously published TCR beta repertoires from roughly 630 donors and added high-resolution HLA genotyping to study TCR occurrence patterns. Roughly five DR-DQ haplotypes were handled as single units for association and clustering, since linkage in the cohort was strong. The study aimed to test whether signatures of past pathogen exposure could be identified by cataloging public T cell receptors. In addition to the first cohort of several hundred subjects, a separate validation cohort of 120 different subjects was used. To predict cytomegalovirus infection status, the study combined high-throughput TCR immunosequencing, statistical association of individual TCRs with disease status, and machine learning.

The cohort was made up of several hundred healthy bone marrow donors. All cohort members were sampled while nominally healthy, although unrecorded immune exposures were likely present. The donor was CMV seropositive and belonged to the group of 250 to 300 seropositive cohort members. Each donor provided a peripheral blood sample, and peripheral blood mononuclear cells were used for TCR beta sequencing. The Qiagen DNeasy Blood Extraction Kit was used to extract genomic DNA from the blood cell samples. Receptor amplification or capture employed the immunoSEQ multiplex PCR assay. For the multiplex PCR, a mixture combining 60 forward primers for TCR Vbeta segments and 13 reverse primers for TCR Jbeta segments was used. Amplification of the CDR3 region of rearranged TCR beta genes was performed with a multiplex PCR assay on genomic DNA. On the Illumina HiSeq System, the amplified TCR beta libraries were sequenced as 87-base-pair reads. From the authors' description of their analysis: A later analysis counted 75 million to 100 million unique TCR beta chains across the 666 repertoires, and some 11 million of these chains were shared by at least two donors. Raw reads were error-corrected and collapsed into unique sequences by a nearest-neighbor algorithm in which closely related sequences were merged to remove PCR and sequencing errors. To assign V, D and J gene segments, CDR3 sequences were aligned to IMGT reference sequences. Each retained sequence needed at least a six-nucleotide match to both a V gene segment and a J gene segment. A rearrangement was called productive if the CDR3 had no stop codons and remained in frame with V and J, and every other rearrangement was called non-productive. CDR3 was defined by IMGT convention, running from the second conserved V-encoded cysteine to the conserved J-encoded phenylalanine. Sequences without an unambiguous match to a single V gene segment were excluded from the earlier analysis of 500 to 700 of the donors. In an earlier analysis of 450 to 700 of the donors, V segments were called functional above 56.7% productive rearrangements and were called segregating when the between-donor standard deviation exceeded 5%. A statistical classification framework was built to diagnose cytomegalovirus status from the catalog of TCR beta chain sequences. A later analysis assigned V and J genes by comparing TCR nucleotide sequences with IMGT/GENE-DB human TR gene sequences. A later analysis assigned CDR3 sequences and most-parsimonious VDJ recombination scenarios with the TCRdist pipeline. In a later analysis, each TCR beta chain was defined by its CDR3 amino acid sequence together with its V-gene family, and reads without a unique V-gene family were excluded. To address suspected cross-contamination and a sequencing artifact, a later analysis removed 550 to 750 highly shared, low-generation-probability nucleotide sequences. In a later analysis, a clonal expansion index was calculated for each public chain from normalized within-repertoire ranks of inferred template counts. Generation probabilities in a later analysis came from a VDJ recombination model fitted to out-of-frame rearrangements, and those results were checked against IGoR. In a later analysis, hypergeometric tests were used to score TCR-TCR, TCR-HLA and TCR-CMV co-occurrence, with a repertoire-size bias correction applied to TCR pairs. In a later analysis, false discovery rates were estimated by permuting HLA or CMV assignments 20 times. In a later analysis, co-occurring TCRs were grouped using DBSCAN, and TCRdist sequence similarity was added for clustering within HLA-allele-positive subsets. Repertoires with fewer than 30,000 or more than 120,000 public chains, plus five repertoires with anomalous nucleotide sharing, were excluded from co-occurrence clustering. Not all clones reach the TCRdb copy of this immuneACCESS table, which keeps in-frame sequences only. Checked studies attribute under half of the gap to unresolved V genes and leave the rest unexplained. That table supplies the V and J calls and clone size; D and trimming were determined from the DNA. Recorded for this sample are 95,000 to 100,000 clones; about 72% of them occurred a single time. Over 15% of the sample is held by the ten biggest clonotypes.

With respect to this clone: The clone's antigen remains unknown. Base qualities are missing; no much larger clone stands one base away.

The V end loses 3 bases and the J end loses 6 bases, and a stretch of 21 bases separates them. The CDR3 measures 16 amino acids from cysteine to phenylalanine. The sequence is cut down to CDR3 DNA, 48 bases in frame from base 1. CDR1 and CDR2 (MNHNS, SASEGT) derive from the germline V gene. General study outcomes and caveats: A total of fewer than 200 TCR beta chains were listed by the study as associated with cytomegalovirus. According to a later genetic analysis, donors in an Asian-associated ancestry cluster had fewer N-insertions in productive TCRs than the approximately 610-donor mean. Three of the identified cytomegalovirus-associated TCR beta chains were confirmed in vitro to be specific for cytomegalovirus antigens. A cluster of highly shared sequence variants was judged likely to be a technical artifact of the sequencing pipeline. Linkage disequilibrium might explain the correlated functional status among segregating V segments, but an unknown experimental factor could not be ruled out. In a later analysis, HLA-associated TCR beta chains showed more clonal expansion and lower generation probabilities than non-associated chains that were equally common. Because the 87-base-pair reads could not distinguish some IMGT-functional V segments, including TRBV6-2 and TRBV6-3, those segments were excluded. The presence/absence analyses assumed that sequencing depth was roughly uniform across donors, and that assumption may not be true. It was suggested by the authors that the approach could potentially be generalized to other disease states and immunological phenotypes. Around 16 rarely observed V segments, including chromosome 9 orphons, were excluded from the earlier analysis of a few hundred of the donors because counts were too low. A further reported finding was that TCR beta sequences accurately predicted the HLA-A and HLA-B alleles for most subjects in the first cohort. A later analysis found that TCR association rates varied across HLA loci, with DRB1 alleles showing the most associated TCRs and HLA-C alleles the fewest. At a false discovery rate of 0.05, a later analysis linked under 20,000 TCR beta sequences to specific HLA alleles. For the cohort, immune exposure information was limited to CMV serostatus. A later analysis reported that several top co-occurrence clusters appeared linked to parvovirus B19, influenza, CMV and Epstein-Barr virus. An earlier analysis of approximately 590 of the donors showed that most TCR beta V segments appeared in productive rearrangements either about 87% or about 30% of the time, which broadly matched IMGT annotations. According to a later analysis, most CMV-associated TCR beta chains appeared to be HLA-restricted, and the HLA associations seemed to be driven largely by CMV exposure. Across donors, most TCR sequences were observed very rarely, whereas some public TCRs were present in many individuals. An association between a missense DCLRE1C variant and V-gene and J-gene trimming of TCR beta chains was found in a later genetic analysis and replicated in an independent cohort. Because some donors lacked HLA typing at each locus, the association tests relied only on the typed subset. In this cohort, only TCR beta chains were sequenced, and detectable features were limited by the absence of alpha or paired-chain data. Assigning TCR associations to individual alleles was difficult when HLA alleles, especially DR and DQ, strongly co-occurred. The classifier was reported to diagnose cytomegalovirus status with high specificity and sensitivity in both the original cohort and the validation cohort.

The sequence derives from a woman aged 55-70 years in good health and CMV-seropositive. The sequenced material came from PBMCs. The chain is assembled from TRBV6-1 and TRBJ2-7; the D gene is perhaps TRBD1, on 6 matching bases. Read as DNA, the sequence is TGTGCCAGCAGTGACATACAGGGAATGGGAAAGGCCGAGCAGTACTTC. It encodes CASSDIQGMGKAEQYF.